Below, 27 T cell receptor beta chains from the same sample are listed, as sequenced in a study of blood T cell repertoires in COVID-19. Generated by immunoSEQ multiplex PCR, the TCRdb table keeps only in-frame clones and is missing some. The repertoire consists of about 160,000 clones, with just under 85% occurring once and the leading ten covering approximately 21%. Material: peripheral blood. The receptors come from an elderly woman with acute or convalescent COVID-19.

The rearrangement uses TRBV5-1 and TRBJ2-2; no reliable D call. Trimming removed 7 bases from V and 0 bases from J, with 13 bases in between. CDR1 is SGHRS and CDR2 is YFSETQ in the germline V gene. CDR3 size: 15 residues. The CDR3 is CASLATASNTGELFF. The DNA for the CDR3 is TGCGCCAGCCTCGCCACAGCCTCGAACACCGGGGAGCTGTTTTTT.

The gene calls are TRBV30 and TRBJ2-3; TRBD2 matches at 7 bases. J gave up 1 base and V 1 base, and 8 bases lay outside the gene matches. The CDR3 runs 16 residues. CDR1 GTSNPN and CDR2 SVGIG come from the germline V gene (reference sequence). The CDR3 sequence is CAWSGGSGRRTDTQYF. The CDR3 DNA sequence: TGTGCCTGGAGTGGGGGTAGCGGGCGGCGCACAGATACGCAGTATTTT.

The chain recombines TRBV27 with TRBJ2-7; 7 nucleotides match TRBD1. Germline V CDR1 and CDR2: MNHEY, SMNVEV (reference sequence). This CDR3 has 12 residues. V was clipped by 10 bases and J by 4 bases; unmatched bases: 7. The CDR3 DNA follows: TGTGCCACCTGGACAGGATTATACGAGCAGTACTTC. Translating it yields CATWTGLYEQYF.

The chain is built from TRBV20-1 and TRBJ1-1, with D hard to call. This CDR3 has 11 residues. Germline values: CDR1 DFQATT, CDR2 SNEGSKA (reference sequence). V was cut by 5 bases and J by 1 base, with 5 bases left in between. The CDR3: CSAFKNTEAFF. DNA of the CDR3: TGCAGTGCTTTCAAGAACACTGAAGCTTTCTTT.

The V and J genes are TRBV5-6 and TRBJ1-2; no definite D call. Trimming took off 3 bases at V and 9 bases at J, with 12 bases between the two ends. The CDR3 spans 12 residues. Per germline, CDR1 SGHDT and CDR2 YYEEEE. CDR3 in DNA: TGTGCCAGCAGCTCGACCGGGTATAGCTACACCTTC. Translation: CASSSTGYSYTF. Complete variable domain (other parts from reference TRBV5-6 and TRBJ1-2): DAGVTQSPTHLIKTRGQQVTLRCSPKSGHDTVSWYQQALGQGPQFIFQYYEEEERQRGNFPDRFSGHQFPNYSSELNVNALLLGDSALYLCASSSTGYSYTFGSGTRLTVV.

The rearrangement uses TRBV5-4 and TRBJ2-7; 7 nucleotides align to TRBD2. V dropped 4 bases and J dropped 1; count of bases not matched to a gene: 2. Germline CDR1 and CDR2: SGHNT and YYREEE (reference sequence). The CDR3 spans 13 residues. The CDR3 protein is CASSRGGSYEQYF. The DNA for the CDR3 is TGTGCCAGCAGCCGCGGGGGATCCTACGAGCAGTACTTC.

The chain joins TRBV9 to TRBJ1-3, with 7 bases that match TRBD1. The CDR3 sequence is 18 residues long. Trimming at V came to 3 bases and at J to 4 bases, leaving 16 bases not matched to a gene. Germline V CDR1 and CDR2: SGDLS, YYNGEE. CDR3 amino acids: CASSEPTGPGSRGNTIYF. For the CDR3, the DNA is TGTGCCAGCAGCGAACCGACAGGGCCCGGGTCGAGGGGAAACACCATATATTTT. Full variable domain (remainder filled in from reference TRBV9 and TRBJ1-3): DSGVTQTPKHLITATGQRVTLRCSPRSGDLSVYWYQQSLDQGLQFLIQYYNGEERAKGNILERFSAQQFPDLHSELNLSSLELGDSALYFCASSEPTGPGSRGNTIYFGEGSWLTVV.

This chain connects TRBV6-5 to TRBJ2-5; perhaps TRBD1 as D (6 bases). CDR1 MNHEY and CDR2 SVGAGI come from the germline V gene. V was clipped by 0 bases and J by 4 bases, with 6 bases between them. The CDR3 is 13 residues long. Here the CDR3 reads CASSYSGGETQYF. CDR3 nucleotide sequence: TGTGCCAGCAGTTACTCAGGGGGAGAGACCCAGTACTTC.

V gene TRBV18 combines with J gene TRBJ1-5; TRBD1 is a possible D gene (6 bases). Germline CDR1 and CDR2: KGHSH and LQKENI. This CDR3 spans 16 amino acids. The V end lost 4 bases, the J end lost 2 bases, and 15 bases lay between the germline ends. In DNA form, the CDR3 reads TGTGCCAGCTCACTCAATACAGGGTTTGGCAATCAGCCCCAGCATTTT. This translates into CASSLNTGFGNQPQHF.

The rearrangement uses TRBV10-1 and TRBJ1-1; D is uncertain. V was shortened by 8 bases and J by 0 bases, with 16 bases between the two germline ends. CDR1 and CDR2 (germline): WNHNN, SYGVQD (reference sequence). The CDR3 spans 15 residues. CDR3 sequence: CASRRSRGMNTEAFF. The CDR3 nucleotides read TGCGCCAGCCGAAGGTCGCGGGGAATGAACACTGAAGCTTTCTTT.

The table lists this clone with many counts. This sequence joins TRBV25-1 and TRBJ1-2; 11 bases fit TRBD1. V was pared by 6 bases and J by 7 bases, with 4 bases of the junction left unmatched. The V gene's germline CDR1 is MGHDK and CDR2 SYGVNS. This CDR3 has 13 residues. CDR3 nucleotide sequence: TGTGCCAGCAGAGGACAGGGGGCGGGTGGCTACACCTTC. Its protein product is CASRGQGAGGYTF.

V usage is TRBV19 and J usage is TRBJ2-7, with TRBD2 matching 7 bases. Looked up from germline, CDR1 is LNHDA and CDR2 is SQIVND (reference sequence). The CDR3 is 14 amino acids. Germline trimming cut 5 bases from V and 1 base from J; bases unmatched to any gene: 5. CDR3 DNA: TGTGCCAGTAGTTCGACTAGCAGGTCCTACGAGCAGTACTTC. Its protein is CASSSTSRSYEQYF.

This chain links TRBV5-1 with TRBJ2-3, with TRBD2 matching over 7 bases. The CDR3 covers 14 residues. CDR1 is SGHRS and CDR2 is YFSETQ in the germline V gene. V gave up 2 bases and J gave up 5 bases; unmatched junction bases: 5. The DNA of the CDR3 is TGCGCCAGCAGCTTCCCTCTAGCGGTAGATACGCAGTATTTT. Translated, it gives CASSFPLAVDTQYF. Combining the CDR3 with reference TRBV5-1 and TRBJ2-3 gives the whole variable domain KAGVTQTPRYLIKTRGQQVTLSCSPISGHRSVSWYQQTPGQGLQFLFEYFSETQRNKGNFPGRFSGRQFSNSRSEMNVSTLELGDSALYLCASSFPLAVDTQYFGPGTRLTVL.

The rearrangement links TRBV9 to TRBJ2-1, with TRBD2 as a possible D gene (5 bases). The CDR3 is made up of 14 amino acids. Trimming pared 0 bases from V and 7 bases from J, leaving 11 bases between. CDR1 and CDR2 from the germline V gene are SGDLS and YYNGEE. Written as DNA, the CDR3 is TGTGCCAGCAGCGTAGGCGGCAGGAGGAATGAGCAGTTCTTC. It encodes CASSVGGRRNEQFF.

This clone was counted only a few times. The genes are TRBV18 and TRBJ1-5; no clear D gene. V lost 3 bases and J lost 1, with 13 bases in between. The length of the CDR3 is 16 residues. Germline CDR1 reads KGHSH; CDR2 reads LQKENI. CDR3 in DNA: TGTGCCAGCTCACCGCGGAGAACGATAAGCAATCAGCCCCAGCATTTT. Its translation: CASSPRRTISNQPQHF.

The chain joins TRBV28 to TRBJ1-1; no definite D call. CDR1 and CDR2 (germline): MDHEN, SYDVKM. V was pared by 2 bases and J by 5 bases, with 15 bases between. CDR3 length: 15 residues. The CDR3 loop is CASSLRLRYYTEAFF. CDR3 coding DNA: TGTGCCAGCAGTTTACGTCTCAGGTATTATACTGAAGCTTTCTTT.

This clone was detected only once. This chain links TRBV6-2 or TRBV6-3 with TRBJ2-5, with TRBD2 identical over 12 bases. Germline V gene sequence: CDR1 MNHEY, CDR2 SVGEGT. This CDR3 has 15 residues. V lost 4 bases, J lost 7 bases, and 7 bases stayed unmatched. The CDR3 protein is CASSSTSGSLGTQYF. As DNA, the CDR3 is TGTGCCAGCAGTTCGACTAGCGGGAGTCTGGGGACCCAGTACTTC.

The sample holds a few counts of this clone. The rearrangement uses TRBV6-2 or TRBV6-3 and TRBJ1-5; TRBD1 matches 8 bases. The CDR3 consists of 16 residues. The germline V gene encodes CDR1 MNHEY and CDR2 SVGEGT. V gave up 4 bases and J gave up 0 bases; unmatched junction bases: 5. CDR3 DNA sequence: TGTGCCAGCAGTTGGGGACAGGTCCTTAGCAATCAGCCCCAGCATTTT. It codes for CASSWGQVLSNQPQHF.

Concerning this clone itself: One end of the junction varies from germline; a read error may be responsible. The rearrangement joins TRBV30 to TRBJ2-1, with D possibly matching TRBD2 (6 bases). The length of the CDR3 is 9 residues. The V gene's germline CDR1 is GTSNPN and CDR2 SVGIG (reference sequence). The CDR3 nucleotides are TGTGCCGCGGGGCGACCCCTGGTCTTC. Translating it yields CAAGRPLVF.

The chain is built from TRBV15 and TRBJ2-1; 10 bases fit TRBD2. Germline lookup yields CDR1 LNHNV and CDR2 YYDKDF (reference sequence). Germline trimming cut 6 bases from V and 8 bases from J; bases unmatched to any gene: 13. The CDR3 has 16 residues. The CDR3 nucleotides are TGTGCCACCAGGGAGACTAGCGGGTTAGAGGGGCATGAGCAGTTCTTC. This encodes CATRETSGLEGHEQFF.

The V and J genes are TRBV6-5 and TRBJ2-7; tentatively, D is TRBD1 (8 bases). This CDR3 contains 15 residues. Trimming removed 5 bases at V and 0 bases at J, with 14 bases between. Germline-derived CDR1 and CDR2 are MNHEY and SVGAGI. The CDR3 sequence is CASSPGGTGSYEQYF. The CDR3 DNA is TGTGCCAGCAGTCCCGGGGGGACAGGCTCCTACGAGCAGTACTTC.

J is TRBJ1-4 and V is TRBV25-1; TRBD1 matches 7 bases. Germline V CDR1 and CDR2: MGHDK, SYGVNS. The CDR3 has 14 residues. The V segment lost 5 bases and the J segment 8 bases; nucleotides outside the gene matches: 8. Here the CDR3 DNA reads TGTGCCAGCAGTTTAACAGGGGCGAGGGAAAAACTGTTTTTT. Amino acids: CASSLTGAREKLFF.

The chain combines TRBV5-6 with TRBJ1-2; 8 bases map to TRBD1. CDR3 length equals 15 residues. Germline-derived CDR1 and CDR2 are SGHDT and YYEEEE. Unmatched junction bases numbered 9, after V lost 5 bases and J lost 3 bases. In nucleotides, the CDR3 is TGTGCCAGCAGGGAGGGTCCGACAGGGGACTATGGCTACACCTTC. Its protein is CASREGPTGDYGYTF.

V is TRBV5-5 and J is TRBJ2-7; weak D call: TRBD1 (6 bases). This CDR3 region has 15 residues. Trimming left V 3 bases short and J 0 bases short, with 13 bases between. Per the germline V gene, CDR1 is SGHKS and CDR2 is YYEKEE (reference sequence). In DNA form, the CDR3 reads TGTGCCAGCAGCTCGGCCGGGACACTCTCCTACGAGCAGTACTTC. It specifies CASSSAGTLSYEQYF.

This rearrangement joins TRBV30 to TRBJ1-5; tentative D call: TRBD1 (6 bases). V lost 3 bases and J 5 bases, leaving 11 bases between the germline ends. This CDR3 contains 13 residues. Germline V gene sequence: CDR1 GTSNPN, CDR2 SVGIG (reference sequence). The CDR3, as DNA: TGTGCCTGGAGGCCAGGGGTGGATCAGCCCCAGCATTTT. This encodes CAWRPGVDQPQHF.

The rearrangement uses TRBV5-1 and TRBJ1-1; 9 bases match TRBD1. The CDR3 runs to 13 residues. J gave up 11 bases and V 0 bases, and 5 bases lay outside the gene matches. CDR1 is SGHRS, CDR2 YFSETQ, per germline. The DNA of the CDR3 is TGCGCCAGCAGCTTGGGACAGGGGGTACGCGCTTTCTTT. Its translation is CASSLGQGVRAFF.

The chain has TRBV4-3 and TRBJ2-1, with TRBD2 identical over 10 bases. The ends lost 5 bases at V and 2 bases at J; junction bases unmatched: 3. The CDR3 consists of 15 residues. Germline values: CDR1 LGHNA, CDR2 YSLEER. CDR3 amino acids: CASSIGLAAYNEQFF. The CDR3 DNA sequence: TGCGCCAGCAGCATAGGACTAGCGGCCTACAATGAGCAGTTCTTC.